This T cell receptor beta chain derives from a study of beta chain features in type 1 diabetes. Approximately 100 mL of blood, on average, came from one heparinised draw per donor. Via CD45RO/CCR7/CD25/CD127/CD95/CD27, cells of the CD4+ naive, central memory, regulatory and stem cell-like memory subsets were sorted. What was sequenced were expressed TCRB transcripts, since all of the isolated RNA had been reverse transcribed. Some clones are missing from TCRdb's copy, which holds only in-frame ones; the method was immunoSEQ multiplex PCR. The repertoire holds roughly 160,000 clones, with around 7.9% as singletons. A few counts support this clone. The antigen is undetermined. Study-level results: Significant though moderate, a shortening of TCRB CDR3s appeared in all four CD4+ subsets of Type 1 diabetes patients.

This TCR was sampled from a man younger than 35 with type 1 diabetes. The sample consisted of central memory CD4+ T cells from blood.

The CDR3 DNA reads TGTGCCATCCAGGAGGGAGGAGTACGGATGTACGAGCAGTACTTC. Translating it yields CAIQEGGVRMYEQYF. V gene TRBV10-3 combines with J gene TRBJ2-7; a weak D match, TRBD2 (6 bases). Germline V gene lookup returns CDR1 ENHRY and CDR2 SYGVKD. V was shortened by 8 bases and J by 4 bases, with 21 bases between the two germline ends. The CDR3 has 15 amino acids.